This T cell receptor (beta chain) was observed in a study of early T cells in non-severe SARS-CoV-2 infection. About the research overall: Sequencing of unsorted whole blood was done on bulk RNA, leaving chains unpaired. Findings of the study overall: Private and CD4 specificities were missed by VDJdb matching, skewed to anti-spike CD8.

Tagging with unique molecular identifiers was applied to individual cDNA molecules. TCRdb ran MiXCR on the 5' RACE reads and lists one entry per CDR3 protein. The sample contains 30,000 to 40,000 distinct CDR3 sequences, about 8% of which appear only once. This clonotype appeared many times. Antigen unknown. Germline-derived CDR1 and CDR2 are SGHAT and FQNNGV. The CDR3 spans 15 residues. Deletions cut 5 bases from V and 0 bases from J, with 10 bases between. This sequence joins TRBV11-2 and TRBJ1-4, with a tentative D call TRBD1 (6 bases). The source is an adult who was a healthcare worker with PCR-confirmed SARS-CoV-2 infection or an uninfected control (not recorded which). The source was whole blood, collected at baseline. The CDR3 bases are TGTGCCAGCAGCCCCGGGACAACAACTAATGAAAAACTGTTTTTT. Protein: CASSPGTTTNEKLFF.